Detailed here is one T cell receptor (beta chain). This sample is drawn from a study of cytotoxic CD8 clonotypes in ibrutinib-treated CLL. Produced via immunoSEQ multiplex PCR; TCRdb's table is partial and in-frame only. Of 190,000 or so clones in the sample, about two thirds were seen once. Germline V gene lookup returns CDR1 MNHEY and CDR2 SMNVEV (reference sequence). V shed 2 bases and J 2 bases; nucleotides not matched to a gene: 2. The CDR3 runs to 15 residues. This specimen was PBMCs, taken after 24 months of ibrutinib treatment. This sequence joins TRBV27 and TRBJ2-5; 10 bases fit TRBD2. This sequence originates from a human donor with chronic lymphocytic leukemia. The CDR3 spells CASSLLAGAQETQYF. In nucleotides, the CDR3 is TGTGCCAGCAGTTTACTAGCGGGGGCACAAGAGACCCAGTACTTC.